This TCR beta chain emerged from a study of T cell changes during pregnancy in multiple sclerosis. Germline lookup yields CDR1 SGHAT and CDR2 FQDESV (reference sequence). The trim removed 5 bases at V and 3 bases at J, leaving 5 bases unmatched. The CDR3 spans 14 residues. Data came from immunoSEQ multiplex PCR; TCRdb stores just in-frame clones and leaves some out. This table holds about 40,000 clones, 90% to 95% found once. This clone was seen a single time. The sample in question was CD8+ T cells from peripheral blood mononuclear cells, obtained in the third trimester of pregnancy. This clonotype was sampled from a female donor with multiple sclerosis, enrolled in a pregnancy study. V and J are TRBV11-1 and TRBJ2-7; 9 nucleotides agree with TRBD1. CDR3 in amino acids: CASSPWDRDYEQYF. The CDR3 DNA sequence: TGTGCCAGCAGCCCATGGGACAGGGACTACGAGCAGTACTTC.